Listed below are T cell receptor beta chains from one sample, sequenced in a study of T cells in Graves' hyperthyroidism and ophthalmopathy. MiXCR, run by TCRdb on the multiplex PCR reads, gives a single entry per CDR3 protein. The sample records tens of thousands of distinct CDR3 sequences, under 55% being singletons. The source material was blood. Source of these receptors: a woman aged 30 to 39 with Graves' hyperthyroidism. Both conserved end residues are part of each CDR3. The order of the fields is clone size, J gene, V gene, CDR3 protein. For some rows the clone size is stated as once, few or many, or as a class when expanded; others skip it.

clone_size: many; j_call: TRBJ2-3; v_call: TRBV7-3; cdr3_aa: CASSFQKAFTQYF
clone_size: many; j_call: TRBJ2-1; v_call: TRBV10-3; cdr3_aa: CAISEGIETSGRASSYNEQFF
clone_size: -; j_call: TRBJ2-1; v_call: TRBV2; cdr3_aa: CATTLAGAGEQFF
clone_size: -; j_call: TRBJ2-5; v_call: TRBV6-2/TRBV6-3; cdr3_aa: CASSSYAGGETQYF
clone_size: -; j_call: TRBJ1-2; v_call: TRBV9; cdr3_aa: CARERGLAGECGYTF
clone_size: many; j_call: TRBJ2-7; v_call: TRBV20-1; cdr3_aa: CSARMGGSAPSEQYF
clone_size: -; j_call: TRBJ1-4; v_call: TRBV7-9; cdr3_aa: CGGSFDVGQEKLFF
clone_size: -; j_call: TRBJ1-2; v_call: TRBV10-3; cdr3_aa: CAGQRPTGGYTF
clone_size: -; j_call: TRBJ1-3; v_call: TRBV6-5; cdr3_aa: CASSSTPVKGTIYF
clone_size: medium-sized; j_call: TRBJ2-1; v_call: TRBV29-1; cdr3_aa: CSARTWGNEQFF
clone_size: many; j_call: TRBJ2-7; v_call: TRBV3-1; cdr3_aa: CASSQGGYEQYF
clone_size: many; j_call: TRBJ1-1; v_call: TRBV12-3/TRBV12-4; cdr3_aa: CASSLGQGAAFF
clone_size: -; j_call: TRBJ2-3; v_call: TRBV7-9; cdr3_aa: CASSFSGRGGTQYF
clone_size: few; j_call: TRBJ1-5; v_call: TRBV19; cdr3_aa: CASRRRGSGNQPQHF
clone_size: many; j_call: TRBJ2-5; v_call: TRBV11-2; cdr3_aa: CASSLQETQYF
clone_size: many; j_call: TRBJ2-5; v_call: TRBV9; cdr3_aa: CASSRGETQYF
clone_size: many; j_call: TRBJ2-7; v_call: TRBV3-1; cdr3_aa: CASSQEGFYEQYF
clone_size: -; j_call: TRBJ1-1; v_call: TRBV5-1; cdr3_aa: CASSWTGSVTEAFF